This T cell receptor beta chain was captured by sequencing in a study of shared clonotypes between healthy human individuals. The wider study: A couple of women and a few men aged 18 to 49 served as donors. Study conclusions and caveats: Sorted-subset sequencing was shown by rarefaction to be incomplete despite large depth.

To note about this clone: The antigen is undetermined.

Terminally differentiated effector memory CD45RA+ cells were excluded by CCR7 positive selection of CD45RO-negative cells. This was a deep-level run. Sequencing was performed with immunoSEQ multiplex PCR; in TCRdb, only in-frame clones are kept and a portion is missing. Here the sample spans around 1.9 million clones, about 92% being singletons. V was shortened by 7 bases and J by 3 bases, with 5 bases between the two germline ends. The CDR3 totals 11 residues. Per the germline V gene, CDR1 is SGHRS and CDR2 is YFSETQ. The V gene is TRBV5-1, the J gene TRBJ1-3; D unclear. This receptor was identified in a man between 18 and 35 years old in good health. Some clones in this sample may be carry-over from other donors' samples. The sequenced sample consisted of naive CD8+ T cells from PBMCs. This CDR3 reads CASVDGNTIYF. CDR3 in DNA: TGCGCCAGCGTTGATGGAAACACCATATATTTT.